This T cell receptor (beta chain) was retrieved from a study of siplizumab effects on memory and regulatory T cells. Study-level points and caveats: Naive T cells apparently outstripped memory cells in diversity and seemed major alloresponse contributors.

Deletions cut 2 bases from V and 10 bases from J, with 11 bases between. Germline V gives CDR1 SGHTA, CDR2 FQGTGA. The CDR3 is made up of 12 amino acids. This clone was detected once. The antigen remains undetermined. Profiled with immunoSEQ multiplex PCR; TCRdb holds only in-frame clones, not every one. The sample lists roughly 64,000 clones, around 96% occurring once. The TCR was taken from a human donor in good health. The sample was naive CD8+ T cells sorted from blood. This chain connects TRBV7-3 to TRBJ1-2; no definite D call. The DNA for the CDR3 is TGTGCCAGCAGCTTAGACGGGCAGGACTACACCTTC. It specifies CASSLDGQDYTF.